This T cell receptor (beta chain) was sequenced in a study of shared clonotypes between healthy human individuals. Study observations and caveats: Incomplete sequencing of sorted subsets was indicated by rarefaction despite large depth.

In its sample, this clone was seen once. The antigen is undetermined. Libraries were prepared by immunoSEQ multiplex PCR; TCRdb keeps only in-frame clonotypes and omits some of them. The sample carries about 2.4 million clones, 90% to 95% recorded once. The V segment lost 0 bases and the J segment 3 bases; nucleotides outside the gene matches: 9. The CDR3 has 17 amino acids. The specimen was naive CD4+ T cells sorted from blood. Subset of the sample: CD45RA+ positively selected. The source of this sequence is a man between 18 and 29 years old in good health. V is TRBV23-1 and J is TRBJ2-3, with TRBD1 matching over 7 bases. TRBV23-1 is assigned to the ORF class and has an uncertain function. Here the CDR3 reads CASSQSGAQGSTDTQYF. In DNA, the CDR3 is TGCGCCAGCAGTCAATCCGGCGCACAGGGGAGTACAGATACGCAGTATTTT.